This T cell receptor (beta chain) was sequenced for a study of blood T cell repertoires in COVID-19. The CDR3 consists of 14 residues. Trimming took 0 bases from V and 5 from J; bases not matched to a gene: 2. Per the germline V gene, CDR1 is MGHRA and CDR2 is YSYEKL. In the original processing: Amplified reference gene primers provided the basis for estimating nucleated cell counts. The method was immunoSEQ multiplex PCR; TCRdb's version includes in-frame clones alone and lacks a portion of them. From that table come the V and J calls and clone size; the DNA was used to work out D and trimming. Here the sample spans 220,000 or so clones, 89% being singletons.

The genes are TRBV4-1 and TRBJ2-7; 9 positions agree with TRBD1. The sequence derives from a man between 60 and 75 years old who had recovered from COVID-19. The sample taken for sequencing was peripheral blood. The CDR3 spells CASSQEQGADEQYF. The CDR3 region has the DNA TGCGCCAGCAGCCAAGAACAGGGGGCGGACGAGCAGTACTTC.